This TCR beta chain is drawn from a study of PD-L1 blockade in urothelial cancer. For the study at large: The patients had undergone anywhere from 0 to 3 prior chemotherapy regimens. Median blood clonality was around 0.086, with 75,000 to 90,000 unique TCRs.

Time point noted: pretreatment peripheral blood. Each patient presented with locally advanced or metastatic urothelial carcinoma. Germline lookup yields CDR1 MNHEY and CDR2 SVGAGI. The CDR3 sequence is 15 residues long. V shed 7 bases and J 7 bases; nucleotides not matched to a gene: 9. Clones were read by immunoSEQ multiplex PCR, and TCRdb kept only the in-frame ones, dropping some. Of about 63,000 clones in the sample, roughly 81% were seen once. The J gene is TRBJ2-2, the V gene TRBV6-5; 10 bases agree with TRBD1. The material sequenced was PBMCs, taken around atezolizumab (anti-PD-L1) treatment. The sequence came from a man between 65 and 85 years old with urothelial cancer. The CDR3 protein is CASMRLTGGSGELFF. CDR3 nucleotides: TGTGCCAGCATGCGGTTGACAGGGGGCAGCGGGGAGCTGTTTTTT.